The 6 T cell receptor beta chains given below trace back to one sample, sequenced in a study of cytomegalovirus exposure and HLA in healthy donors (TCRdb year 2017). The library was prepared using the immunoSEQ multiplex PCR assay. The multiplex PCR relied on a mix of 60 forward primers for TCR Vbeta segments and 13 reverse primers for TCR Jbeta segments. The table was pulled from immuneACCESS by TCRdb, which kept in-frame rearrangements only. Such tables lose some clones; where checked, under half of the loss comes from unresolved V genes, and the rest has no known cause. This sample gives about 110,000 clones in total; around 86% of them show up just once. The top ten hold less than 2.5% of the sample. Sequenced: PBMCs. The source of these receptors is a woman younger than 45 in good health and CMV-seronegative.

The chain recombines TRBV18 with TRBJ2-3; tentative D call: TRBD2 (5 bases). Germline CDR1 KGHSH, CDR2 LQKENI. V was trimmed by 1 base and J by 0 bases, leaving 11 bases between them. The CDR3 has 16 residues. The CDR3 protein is CASSPHPSSSTDTQYF. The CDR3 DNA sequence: TGTGCCAGCTCACCACATCCTAGCAGTAGCACAGATACGCAGTATTTT.

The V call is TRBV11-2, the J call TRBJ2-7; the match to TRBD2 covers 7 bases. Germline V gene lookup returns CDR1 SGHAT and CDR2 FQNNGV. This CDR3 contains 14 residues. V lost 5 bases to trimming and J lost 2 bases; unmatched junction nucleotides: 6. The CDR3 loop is CASSPRAGAYEQYF. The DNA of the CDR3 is TGTGCCAGCAGCCCCCGCGCGGGGGCCTACGAGCAGTACTTC.

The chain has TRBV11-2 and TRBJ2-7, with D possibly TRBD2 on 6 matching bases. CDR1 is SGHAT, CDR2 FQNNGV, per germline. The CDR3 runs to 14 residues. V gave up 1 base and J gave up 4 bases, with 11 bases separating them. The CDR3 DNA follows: TGTGCCAGCAGCTTAGTACGGGAGTGGTACGAGCAGTACTTC. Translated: CASSLVREWYEQYF.

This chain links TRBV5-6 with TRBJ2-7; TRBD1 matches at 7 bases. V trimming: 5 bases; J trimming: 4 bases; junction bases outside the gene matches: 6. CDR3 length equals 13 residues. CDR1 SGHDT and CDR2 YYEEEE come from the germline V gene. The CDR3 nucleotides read TGTGCCAGCAGGATTCGACAGGGATACGAGCAGTACTTC. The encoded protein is CASRIRQGYEQYF.

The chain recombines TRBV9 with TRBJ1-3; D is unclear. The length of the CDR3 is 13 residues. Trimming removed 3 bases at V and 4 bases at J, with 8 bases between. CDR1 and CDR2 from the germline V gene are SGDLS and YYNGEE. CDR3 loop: CASSGVLGNTIYF. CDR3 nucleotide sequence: TGTGCCAGCAGCGGTGTCTTGGGAAACACCATATATTTT.

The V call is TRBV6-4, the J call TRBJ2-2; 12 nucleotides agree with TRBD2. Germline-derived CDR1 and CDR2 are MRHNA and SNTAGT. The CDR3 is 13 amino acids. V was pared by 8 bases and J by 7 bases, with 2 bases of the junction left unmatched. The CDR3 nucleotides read TGTGCCAGCTCGGGACTAGCGGGCGGGGAGCTGTTTTTT. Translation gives CASSGLAGGELFF.